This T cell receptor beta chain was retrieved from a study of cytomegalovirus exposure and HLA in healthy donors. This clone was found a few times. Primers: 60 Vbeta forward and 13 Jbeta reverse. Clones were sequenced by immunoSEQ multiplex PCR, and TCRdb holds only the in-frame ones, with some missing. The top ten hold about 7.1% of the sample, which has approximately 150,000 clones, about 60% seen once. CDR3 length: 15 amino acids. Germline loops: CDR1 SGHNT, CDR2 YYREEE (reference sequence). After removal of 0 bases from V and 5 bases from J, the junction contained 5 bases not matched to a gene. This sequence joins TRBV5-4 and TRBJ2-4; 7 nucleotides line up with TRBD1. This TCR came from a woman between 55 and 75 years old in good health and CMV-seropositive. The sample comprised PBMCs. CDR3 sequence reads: CASSLEQGMENIQYF. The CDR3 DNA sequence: TGTGCCAGCAGCTTGGAACAGGGGATGGAAAACATTCAGTACTTC.